This T cell receptor (beta chain) was obtained from a study of blood T cell repertoires in COVID-19 (TCRdb year 2020). Study-wide context: Samples from collaborators originated in the United States, Italy and Spain and spanned both the acute and convalescent phases of COVID-19. The samples were drawn from two sources: the first 160 participants of the ongoing ImmuneRACE study, and 950 to 1,500 subjects contributed by 6 global collaborators. HLA class I and class II types, where available, came from metadata supplied by the sample provider rather than from assay-based typing. The repertoires were released in a freely available public database meant as a resource for research on the immune response to SARS-CoV-2. The dataset comprised deeply sampled blood TCRbeta repertoires from subjects exposed to, actively infected with, or recovered from COVID-19. The material from the prospective study consisted of cDNA or gDNA derived from T cells, B-cell-depleted T cells, or PBMCs. A de-identified subject ID, COVID-19 status, age in years and sex were almost always included in the sample metadata. What the work shows at the level of the full study, not this receptor alone: The quantity of clinical and demographic metadata differed by source and by participant and was supplied without curation.

This clone has only one observation. Its antigen is not yet known. Base quality data are lacking; no much larger clone is found one base away. The V and J ends are trimmed by 1 base and 2 bases, leaving 8 bases between them. The germline V gene gives CDR1 as MNHNS and CDR2 as SASEGT. The cysteine opens and the phenylalanine closes a CDR3 of 14 amino acids. The CDR3 DNA has 42 bases and is translated from base 1. TCRbeta CDR3 regions were amplified from genomic DNA using the immunoSEQ Assay, a bias-controlled multiplex PCR. As for how the authors treated the data: The number of nucleated cells in each sample was estimated by amplification of reference gene primers within the assay. To quantify the absolute abundance of each unique TCRbeta CDR3 rearrangement, sequence reads were collapsed and filtered. For each sample, productive Simpson clonality was calculated by taking the square root of Simpson's diversity index across productive rearrangements. What TCRdb holds here is the immuneACCESS table cut down to in-frame rearrangements. Part of the clones is not present; checked against another copy, under half of the missing clones reflect an unresolved V gene, and the others are unexplained. D and trimming come from the DNA, and the V and J calls and clone size come from that table. The sample records 300,000 to 350,000 clones, roughly nine tenths of which are singletons. The top ten clonotypes cover 3.9% of the sample.

Participants in the prospective study were aged about 18 to 95 years, lived in about two dozen United States geographic areas, and enrolled through a virtual design. To assign participants to cohorts, the prospective study relied on clinical history that participants themselves reported in a screening survey and a study questionnaire. Exposed participants had been in contact, within 2 weeks of entering the study, with a person who had a PCR-confirmed or clinician-diagnosed case of COVID-19. In the prospective study, whole blood, serum and a nasopharyngeal or oropharyngeal swab were collected from each participant by mobile phlebotomists. Prospective study participants could optionally give additional blood draws and questionnaires over an approximately 2-month period. Before DNA extraction, blood samples from the prospective study were shipped at room temperature or frozen.

The TCR sequence derives from a woman aged 25-40 years who had been exposed to COVID-19. The rearranged segments are TRBV6-1 and TRBJ1-2, with the D gene call left open. Specimen: PBMCs or T cells enriched from blood (not recorded which). The CDR3 region: CASSEDFRNYGYTF. The DNA sequence is given as TGTGCCAGCAGTGAAGATTTCAGGAACTATGGCTACACCTTC.